The 24 T cell receptor beta chains listed next were all sequenced from one sample in a study of shared clonotypes between healthy human individuals. This table comes from immunoSEQ multiplex PCR, and its TCRdb copy is limited to in-frame clones, with some not included. The sample contains over a million clones, approximately 96% of which appear only once. The source material was naive CD4+ T cells sorted from blood. The sample's subset: CD45RA+ positively selected. Every receptor here comes from a man younger than 45 in good health.

J is TRBJ2-3 and V is TRBV30; TRBD1 aligns across 7 bases. V lost 4 bases, J lost 7 bases, and 8 bases stayed unmatched. Germline CDR1 and CDR2: GTSNPN and SVGIG (reference sequence). CDR3 length: 13 residues. The CDR3 loop is CAWNLQGRNTQYF. The CDR3 DNA sequence: TGTGCCTGGAATTTACAGGGGAGAAATACGCAGTATTTT.

This sequence joins TRBV5-4 and TRBJ2-1; tentatively, D is TRBD2 (5 bases). The CDR3 extends over 15 amino acids. V lost 5 bases, J lost 0 bases, and 12 bases lay in between. CDR1 SGHNT and CDR2 YYREEE come from the germline V gene (reference sequence). The CDR3 here is CASRIASSSYNEQFF. CDR3 sequence (DNA): TGTGCCAGCAGGATAGCGTCGAGCTCCTACAATGAGCAGTTCTTC.

V and J are TRBV10-1 and TRBJ2-5; D unclear. Germline values: CDR1 WNHNN, CDR2 SYGVQD (reference sequence). Trimming cost V 10 bases and J 0 bases, with 6 bases left between them. The CDR3 consists of 11 residues. The CDR3 spells CATQDQETQYF. As DNA, the CDR3 is TGCGCCACTCAGGACCAAGAGACCCAGTACTTC.

This sequence joins TRBV7-8 and TRBJ2-5, with D unclear. The CDR3 is 11 residues long. V was clipped by 5 bases and J by 7 bases, with 8 bases between them. Germline assignment: CDR1 SGHVS and CDR2 FQNEAQ. For the CDR3, the DNA is TGTGCCAGCAGCACAGCCGGGACCCAGTACTTC. Residues: CASSTAGTQYF.

The chain links TRBV18 to TRBJ1-1; no clear D gene. This CDR3 has 15 residues. Between the trimmed V and J ends, which lost 0 bases and 1 base, there was a span of 9 bases. CDR1 and CDR2 from the germline V gene are KGHSH and LQKENI. DNA of the CDR3: TGTGCCAGCTCACCACCGAGGTTGACGAACACTGAAGCTTTCTTT. It encodes CASSPPRLTNTEAFF.

The rearrangement links TRBV4-2 to TRBJ2-7; no firm D call. Trimming left V 0 bases short and J 6 bases short, with 12 bases between. This CDR3 is built from 14 residues. Germline CDR1 LGHNA, CDR2 YNFKEQ. The DNA of the CDR3 is TGTGCCAGCAGCCAAGATGTTGGCTATGGCGAGCAGTACTTC. It yields the protein CASSQDVGYGEQYF.

This sequence joins TRBV6-6 and TRBJ2-7; D ambiguous. CDR3 length equals 15 residues. The germline CDR1 and CDR2 sequences are MNHNY and SVGAGI (reference sequence). V dropped 0 bases and J dropped 0 bases, with 9 bases sitting between them. The CDR3 reads CASSYSGLSSYEQYF. The DNA for the CDR3 is TGTGCCAGCAGTTACTCAGGGTTGAGCTCCTACGAGCAGTACTTC.

The rearrangement joins TRBV7-2 to TRBJ2-5; 7 positions match TRBD1. After removal of 1 base from V and 5 bases from J, the junction contained 7 bases not matched to a gene. CDR1 and CDR2 (germline): SGHTA, FQGNSA. This CDR3 is 15 amino acids long. The CDR3 loop reads CASSLVTGAFETQYF. For the CDR3, the DNA is TGTGCCAGCAGCTTAGTAACAGGGGCCTTTGAGACCCAGTACTTC.

Turning to this clone: This same CDR3 is encoded by further DNA sequences in the sample. The chain has TRBV7-2 and TRBJ2-3; D is perhaps TRBD2 (5 bases). Germline V gene sequence: CDR1 SGHTA, CDR2 FQGNSA. This CDR3 is 15 amino acids long. Trimming stripped 0 bases from V and 0 bases from J, with 7 bases between. CDR3 amino acids: CASSLAAGSTDTQYF. The CDR3 coding sequence is TGTGCCAGCAGCTTAGCGGCGGGCAGCACAGATACGCAGTATTTT.

The chain employs TRBV7-9 and TRBJ2-3; TRBD2 is a possible D gene (5 bases). Trimming removed 4 bases at V and 4 bases at J, with 12 bases between. CDR1 is SEHNR and CDR2 is FQNEAQ in the germline V gene (reference sequence). The CDR3 has 14 residues. This CDR3 is CASSSEVSADTQYF. DNA for the CDR3: TGTGCCAGCAGCTCAGAGGTTAGCGCAGATACGCAGTATTTT.

The chain recombines TRBV11-2 with TRBJ2-7; 9 nucleotides line up with TRBD2. Germline-derived CDR1 and CDR2 are SGHAT and FQNNGV. The CDR3 contains 15 residues. Unmatched junction bases numbered 10, after V lost 6 bases and J lost 4 bases. The chain's CDR3 is CASRPSGIADYEQYF. DNA of the CDR3: TGTGCCAGCAGACCTAGCGGGATCGCCGATTACGAGCAGTACTTC.

The gene calls are TRBV29-1 and TRBJ2-6; D is perhaps TRBD2 (6 bases). The CDR3 extends over 16 amino acids. Germline assignment: CDR1 SQVTM and CDR2 ANQGSEA. Trimming took 4 bases from V and 0 from J, leaving 13 bases between them. In DNA, the CDR3 is TGCAGCGTTGCCGTCGGGAGCAGCTCTGGGGCCAACGTCCTGACTTTC. It yields the protein CSVAVGSSSGANVLTF.

The rearrangement joins TRBV11-3 to TRBJ1-5; D gene uncertain. V was cut by 5 bases and J by 4 bases, with 15 bases left in between. Germline V gives CDR1 SGHNT, CDR2 YENEEA. This CDR3 region has 15 residues. The CDR3 coding sequence is TGTGCCAGCAGCCTTTCCGGAGGGTGGAATCAGCCCCAGCATTTT. Protein: CASSLSGGWNQPQHF.

The chain has TRBV6-1 and TRBJ2-6; D is undetermined. V was cut by 2 bases and J by 4 bases, with 6 bases left in between. The CDR3 has 14 residues. Looked up from germline, CDR1 is MNHNS and CDR2 is SASEGT. The CDR3 loop is CASSEYLGANVLTF. CDR3 DNA sequence: TGTGCCAGCAGTGAATACTTGGGGGCCAACGTCCTGACTTTC.

The chain recombines TRBV5-6 with TRBJ1-5; D might be TRBD1 (6 bases). Germline CDR1 reads SGHDT; CDR2 reads YYEEEE. Trimming took 3 bases from V and 2 from J, leaving 15 bases between them. The CDR3 is 16 residues long. The CDR3 here is CASSYGGRVGNQPQHF. CDR3 nucleotide sequence: TGTGCCAGCAGCTACGGGGGGCGCGTTGGCAATCAGCCCCAGCATTTT.

This clone has only one observation. The J gene is TRBJ2-1, the V gene TRBV9; no definite D call. Trimming took off 0 bases at V and 9 bases at J, with 7 bases between the two ends. In germline, CDR1 is SGDLS, CDR2 YYNGEE. The CDR3 sequence is 12 residues long. This CDR3 reads CASSVGGFEQFF. The CDR3 DNA reads as TGTGCCAGCAGCGTAGGTGGGTTTGAGCAGTTCTTC.

The V and J genes are TRBV27 and TRBJ1-1; maybe TRBD1 (5 bases). The germline V gene encodes CDR1 MNHEY and CDR2 SMNVEV (reference sequence). V lost 8 bases to trimming and J lost 1 base, with 14 bases between them. This CDR3 region has 14 residues. In nucleotides, the CDR3 is TGTGCCAGCTCCTGGGACGGGGGGAACACTGAAGCTTTCTTT. Translated, it gives CASSWDGGNTEAFF.

The V and J genes are TRBV7-2 and TRBJ2-1; no clear D. Trimming removed 4 bases from V and 4 bases from J, with 8 bases in between. Germline loops: CDR1 SGHTA, CDR2 FQGNSA. The CDR3 consists of 13 residues. The chain's CDR3 is CASSSTPYNEQFF. In nucleotides, the CDR3 is TGTGCCAGCAGCTCCACCCCGTACAATGAGCAGTTCTTC. Variable domain in full (rest from reference TRBV7-2 and TRBJ2-1): GAGVSQSPSNKVTEKGKDVELRCDPISGHTALYWYRQSLGQGLEFLIYFQGNSAPDKSGLPSDRFSAERTGGSVSTLTIQRTQQEDSAVYLCASSSTPYNEQFFGPGTRLTVL.

V and J are TRBV18 and TRBJ2-1; 11 bases map to TRBD1. J gave up 7 bases and V 5 bases, and 10 bases lay outside the gene matches. This CDR3 is built from 16 residues. Germline CDR1 KGHSH, CDR2 LQKENI. The CDR3 DNA follows: TGTGCCAGCTCATTACATCCGGGACAGGGGGGGAATGAGCAGTTCTTC. Translation: CASSLHPGQGGNEQFF. Full variable domain (rest looked up from reference TRBV18 and TRBJ2-1): NAGVMQNPRHLVRRRGQEARLRCSPMKGHSHVYWYRQLPEEGLKFMVYLQKENIIDESGMPKERFSAEFPKEGPSILRIQQVVRGDSAAYFCASSLHPGQGGNEQFFGPGTRLTVL.

This chain connects TRBV6-1 to TRBJ2-7, with TRBD1 matching 7 bases. V shed 10 bases, J shed 5 bases, and the junction held 8 bases outside the gene matches. The CDR3 is 12 residues long. The germline gives CDR1 MNHNS, CDR2 SASEGT. This chain's CDR3 is CATGTVTHEQYF. The DNA of the CDR3 is TGTGCCACGGGGACAGTAACTCACGAGCAGTACTTC.

This chain uses TRBV6-6 with TRBJ2-3, with D possibly TRBD1 on 5 matching bases. Germline V gives CDR1 MNHNY, CDR2 SVGAGI (reference sequence). Trimming shortened V by 8 bases and J by 2 bases, and 11 bases separated the two germline ends. The CDR3 sequence is 13 residues long. CDR3 in DNA: TGTGCCAGCCTGGGGCCGATCACAGATACGCAGTATTTT. Protein: CASLGPITDTQYF.

The genes are TRBV5-1 and TRBJ1-2; possibly TRBD1 for D (5 bases). CDR1 and CDR2 from the germline V gene are SGHRS and YFSETQ. The V end lost 7 bases, the J end lost 3 bases, and 10 bases lay between the germline ends. The CDR3 sequence is 12 residues long. The CDR3 here is CASSDTDYGYTF. In nucleotides, the CDR3 is TGCGCCAGCTCGGACACGGACTATGGCTACACCTTC.

The V call is TRBV6-5, the J call TRBJ2-5; D possibly corresponds to TRBD1 (5 bases). Germline V gives CDR1 MNHEY, CDR2 SVGAGI. This CDR3 region has 14 residues. V lost 6 bases, J lost 5 bases, and 16 bases lay in between. CDR3 nucleotide sequence: TGTGCCAGCAGGTTGGGGCCCTTTTCTGAGACCCAGTACTTC. Amino acids: CASRLGPFSETQYF.

V gene TRBV6-1 combines with J gene TRBJ2-5; D is possibly TRBD2 (6 bases). The V gene's germline CDR1 is MNHNS and CDR2 SASEGT. The CDR3 is 13 residues long. V lost 7 bases, J lost 1 base, and 10 bases lay in between. The CDR3: CASTRGSQETQYF. In DNA, the CDR3 is TGTGCCAGCACTCGGGGGTCCCAAGAGACCCAGTACTTC.